This T cell receptor (beta chain) was found in a study of blood T cells in healthy people across ages. Study as a whole: Template switching caught about one barcoded beta molecule for each two T cells.

General observations from the study: Strong correlation linked observed beta diversity and percent naive T cells. Bulk PBMC profiling left naive and antigen-experienced comparisons inconclusive.

The authors isolated at least 6.5 million PBMCs per sample. For the second PCR, which ran for roughly 6 to 11 cycles, a sample-barcoded 5' primer and a J-beta primer mix were used. TCRdb reprocessed the 5' RACE reads with MiXCR, giving one entry per CDR3 protein. The sample contains 1.5 million to 2 million distinct CDR3 sequences, 40% to 55% of which appear only once. Comment on this clonotype: The antigen is undetermined.

CDR3 length: 15 amino acids. V lost 6 bases and J lost 3, with 19 bases in between. Germline lookup yields CDR1 DFQATT and CDR2 SNEGSKA (reference sequence). The sequence came from a woman aged 40 to 55 in good health. Material: blood. The chain employs TRBV20-1 and TRBJ2-3; the D gene could be TRBD1 or TRBD2 (5 bases each). The CDR3 coding sequence is TGCAGTGCGGTAGCCTCCTGGGGGACGACAGATACGCAGTATTTT. Protein: CSAVASWGTTDTQYF.